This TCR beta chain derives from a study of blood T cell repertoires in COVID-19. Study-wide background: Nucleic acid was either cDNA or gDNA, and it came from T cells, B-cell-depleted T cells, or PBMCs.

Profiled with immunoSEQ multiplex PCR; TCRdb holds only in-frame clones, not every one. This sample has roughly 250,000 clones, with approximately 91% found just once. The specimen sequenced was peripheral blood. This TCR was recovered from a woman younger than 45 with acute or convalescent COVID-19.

CDR3 residues: CASTSPRLLNTEAFF. The CDR3, as DNA: TGTGCCAGTACCTCCCCGAGACTCTTGAACACTGAAGCTTTCTTT. The chain has TRBV19 and TRBJ1-1, with D unresolved. Looked up from germline, CDR1 is LNHDA and CDR2 is SQIVND (reference sequence). V lost 7 bases and J 0 bases, leaving 15 bases between the germline ends. This CDR3 comprises 15 residues.